This T cell receptor beta chain was found in a study of T-cell memory formation after mild COVID-19. General study findings and limits: Clones from the second wave (peaking day 37) had unconfirmed SARS-CoV-2 specificity.

This clonotype appeared a few times. Its antigen is as yet unknown. A 5'RACE reaction primed in the constant segment made cDNA libraries of TCR alpha and TCR beta, and these carried sample barcodes and UMIs. One entry per CDR3 protein, called by TCRdb with MiXCR from the 5' RACE reads. The sample includes more than 400,000 distinct CDR3 sequences, 15% to 20% seen only once; the top ten take 9% to 15%. The sample was PBMCs or a T cell subset sorted from them (not recorded which). This receptor was identified in an adult woman who had mild COVID-19 (a few samples of this study predate the infection). Cell type and time point are not known.

The CDR3 DNA is TGTGCCTCAGAGAAAAACACTGAAGCTTTCTTT. Its protein product is CASEKNTEAFF. The chain uses TRBV5-5 and TRBJ1-1; unclear D gene. The CDR3 is made up of 11 amino acids. V shed 10 bases and J shed 2 bases, with 9 bases lying between them. Germline-derived CDR1 and CDR2 are SGHKS and YYEKEE (reference sequence).